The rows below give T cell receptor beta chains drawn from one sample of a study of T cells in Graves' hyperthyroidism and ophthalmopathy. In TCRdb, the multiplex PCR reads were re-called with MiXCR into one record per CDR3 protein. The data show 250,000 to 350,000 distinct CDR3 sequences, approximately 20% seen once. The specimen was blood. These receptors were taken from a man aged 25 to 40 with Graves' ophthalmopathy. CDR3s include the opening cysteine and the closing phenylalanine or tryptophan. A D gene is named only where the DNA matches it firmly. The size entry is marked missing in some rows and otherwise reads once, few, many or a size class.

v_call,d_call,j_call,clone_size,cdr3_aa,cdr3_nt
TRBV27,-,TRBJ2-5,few,CASSRSGTQETQYF,TGTGCCAGCAGCCGCTCCGGGACACAAGAGACCCAGTACTTC
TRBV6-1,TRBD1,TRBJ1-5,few,CACSSGQGNNQPQHF,TGTGCCTGCAGTTCAGGACAGGGCAACAATCAGCCCCAGCATTTT
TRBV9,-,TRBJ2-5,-,CASSVEGSETQYF,TGTGCCAGCAGCGTAGAAGGGTCAGAGACCCAGTACTTC
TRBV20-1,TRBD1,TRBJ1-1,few,CSAMGQGLKTEAFF,TGCAGTGCTATGGGACAGGGCCTTAAAACTGAAGCTTTCTTT
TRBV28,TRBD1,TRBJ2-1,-,CASKEEGQGSYNEQFF,TGTGCCAGCAAAGAGGAGGGACAGGGCTCCTACAATGAGCAGTTCTTC
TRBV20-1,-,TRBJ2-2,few,CSARPSQFTGELFF,TGCAGTGCTAGACCCTCCCAGTTCACCGGGGAGCTGTTTTTT
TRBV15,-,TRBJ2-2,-,CATSRADYHTGELFF,TGTGCCACCAGCAGAGCGGACTACCACACCGGGGAGCTGTTTTTT
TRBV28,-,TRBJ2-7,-,CASRPGSGEQYF,TGTGCCAGCAGGCCAGGGTCGGGGGAGCAGTACTTC
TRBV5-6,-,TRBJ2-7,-,CASSLRAGLSYEQYF,TGTGCCAGCAGCTTGAGAGCGGGCCTCTCCTACGAGCAGTACTTC
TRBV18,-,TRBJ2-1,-,CASSPAGGDQFF,TGTGCCAGCTCACCGGCAGGAGGAGATCAGTTCTTC
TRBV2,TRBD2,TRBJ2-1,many,CASSELVSGTSSYNEQFF,TGTGCCAGCAGTGAACTGGTTAGCGGGACTAGCTCCTACAATGAGCAGTTCTTC
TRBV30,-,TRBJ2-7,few,CAWRRGFGGPSYEQYF,TGTGCCTGGAGAAGGGGTTTTGGCGGACCCTCCTACGAGCAGTACTTC
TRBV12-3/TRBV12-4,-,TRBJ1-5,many,CASSGGSNQPQHF,TGTGCCAGCAGCGGGGGGAGCAATCAGCCCCAGCATTTT
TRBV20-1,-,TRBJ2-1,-,CSASPGFSRFF,TGCAGTGCTAGTCCGGGGTTTAGTCGGTTCTTC
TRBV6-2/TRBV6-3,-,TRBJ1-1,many,CASSSPQGRVAEAFF,TGTGCCAGCAGTAGCCCTCAGGGTCGCGTGGCTGAAGCTTTCTTT
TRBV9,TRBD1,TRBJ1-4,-,CASSSRQGTNEKLFF,TGTGCCAGCAGCTCACGACAGGGGACTAATGAAAAACTGTTTTTT
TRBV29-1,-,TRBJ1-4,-,CSVEWTELNEKLFF,TGCAGCGTAGAATGGACAGAACTTAATGAAAAACTGTTTTTT
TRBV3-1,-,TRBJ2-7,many,CASSQSIYEQYF,TGTGCCAGCAGCCAGTCCATCTACGAGCAGTACTTC
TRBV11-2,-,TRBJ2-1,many,CASRSNPTPRNWQGKGYNEQFF,TGTGCCAGCCGTTCAAACCCCACCCCCCGAAACTGGCAGGGGAAAGGCTACAATGAGCAGTTCTTC
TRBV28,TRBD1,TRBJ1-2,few,CASSLPPPAGGSLDGYTF,TGTGCCAGCAGTTTACCCCCCCCGGCAGGGGGATCTCTCGATGGCTACACCTTC
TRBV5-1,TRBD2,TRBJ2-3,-,CASSLRAGGPPSTDTQYF,TGCGCCAGCAGCTTAAGGGCGGGAGGGCCCCCTAGCACAGATACGCAGTATTTT
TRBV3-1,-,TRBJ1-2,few,CASSQVTAYGYTF,TGTGCCAGCAGCCAAGTTACGGCTTATGGCTACACCTTC
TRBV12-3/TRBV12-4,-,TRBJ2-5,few,CASSLSGTTLQETQYF,TGTGCCAGCAGTTTAAGCGGCACTACTCTCCAAGAGACCCAGTACTTC
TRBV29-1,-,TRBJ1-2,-,CSAREGGYTF,TGCAGCGCCAGGGAAGGGGGCTACACCTTC
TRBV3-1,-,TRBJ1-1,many,CASSQDLGRVGTEAFF,TGTGCCAGCAGCCAAGATCTAGGCAGGGTGGGCACTGAAGCTTTCTTT
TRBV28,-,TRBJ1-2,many,CASSTPGGAFQGYTF,TGTGCCAGCAGCACCCCCGGGGGCGCTTTCCAGGGCTACACCTTC
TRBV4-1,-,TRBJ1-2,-,CASSPGTQTYGYTF,TGCGCCAGCAGCCCCGGGACACAGACCTATGGCTACACCTTC
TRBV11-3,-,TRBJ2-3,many,CASSLSFSVDTQYF,TGTGCCAGCAGCTTAAGCTTTAGTGTGGATACGCAGTATTTT
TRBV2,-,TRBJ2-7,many,CASSSPGVKQYF,TGTGCCAGCAGTTCTCCAGGCGTCAAGCAGTACTTC
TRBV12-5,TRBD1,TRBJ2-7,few,CASGPGQGSYEQYF,TGTGCTAGTGGCCCGGGACAGGGATCCTACGAGCAGTACTTC
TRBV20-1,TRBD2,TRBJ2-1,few,CSARDAVHSGREGSEQFF,TGCAGTGCTAGAGATGCTGTACATAGCGGGAGGGAGGGCAGTGAGCAGTTCTTC
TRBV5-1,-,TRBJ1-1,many,CASSVWTGSATEAFF,TGCGCCAGCAGCGTCTGGACGGGTTCTGCCACTGAAGCTTTCTTT
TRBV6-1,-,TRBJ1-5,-,CASSRPSQPQHF,TGTGCCAGCAGCCGACCCAGTCAGCCCCAGCATTTT
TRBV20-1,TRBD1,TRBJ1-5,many,CSAVRDRSNQPQHF,TGCAGTGCTGTCCGGGACAGAAGCAATCAGCCCCAGCATTTT
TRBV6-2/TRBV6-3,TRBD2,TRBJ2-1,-,CASSLLAGGAYNEQFF,TGTGCCAGCAGCCTACTAGCGGGAGGGGCCTACAATGAGCAGTTCTTC
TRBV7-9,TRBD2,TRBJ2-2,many,CASSSGRGQAGELFF,TGTGCCAGCAGTAGCGGGAGGGGCCAGGCCGGGGAGCTGTTTTTT
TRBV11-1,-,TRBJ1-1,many,CASSRELGNTEAFF,TGTGCCAGCAGCCGGGAGCTAGGGAACACTGAAGCTTTCTTT
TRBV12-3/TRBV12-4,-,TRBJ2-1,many,CASSLNGPNNEQFF,TGTGCCAGCAGTTTAAACGGCCCCAACAATGAGCAGTTCTTC
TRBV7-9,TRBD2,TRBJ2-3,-,CASSPGGRATDTQYF,TGTGCCAGCAGCCCTGGCGGGAGGGCCACAGATACGCAGTATTTT
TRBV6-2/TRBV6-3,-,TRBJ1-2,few,CASRRSLFGYGYTF,TGTGCCAGCAGGCGATCCTTATTCGGCTATGGCTACACCTTC
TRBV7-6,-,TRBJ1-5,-,CASSFAGAGQPQHF,TGTGCCAGCAGCTTCGCAGGGGCTGGTCAGCCCCAGCATTTT
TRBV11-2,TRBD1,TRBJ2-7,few,CASSLVPGGYEQYF,TGTGCCAGCAGCTTAGTTCCAGGGGGCTACGAGCAGTACTTC
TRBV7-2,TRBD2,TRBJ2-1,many,CASSLEGIAGVNEQFF,TGTGCCAGCAGCTTAGAGGGGATAGCGGGAGTGAATGAGCAGTTCTTC
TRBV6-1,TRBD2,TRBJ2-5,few,CASSEFVAGGYQETQYF,TGTGCCAGCAGTGAATTCGTAGCGGGCGGGTACCAAGAGACCCAGTACTTC
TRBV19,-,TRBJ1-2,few,CASSMGRDYGYTF,TGTGCCAGTAGCATGGGACGGGACTATGGCTACACCTTC
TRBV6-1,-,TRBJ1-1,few,CASSYGGLIGSPEAFF,TGTGCCAGCAGTTATGGAGGACTCATTGGTTCTCCTGAAGCTTTCTTT
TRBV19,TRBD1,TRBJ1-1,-,CATGTGFSEAFF,TGTGCCACCGGGACAGGGTTTTCTGAAGCTTTCTTT